This record concerns one TCR beta chain sequence. No antigen is known for it. This entry is derived from a study of T cells after yellow fever vaccination. Regarding the study as a whole: Overlap between CD4 and CD8 compartments was detected for a small share of clonotypes. One caveat is that FACS-sorted repertoires could contain abundant clonotypes contaminating from the bulk population. Clones that expanded after primary vaccination mostly reappeared after the booster (roughly 96% CD4, approximately 87% CD8).

V was pared by 6 bases and J by 4 bases, with 12 bases between. Germline V CDR1 and CDR2: MNHNS, SASEGT. The CDR3 contains 13 residues. Production of TCR cDNA was by 5'RACE template switching, which also added a universal primer site and UMIs. TCRdb independently ran MiXCR on the 5' RACE reads; one entry per CDR3 protein. The sample lists about 630,000 distinct CDR3 sequences, roughly an eighth occurring once. This clonotype was sampled from a man between 25 and 39 years old who received the YFV17D yellow fever vaccine. This chain connects TRBV6-1 to TRBJ2-5; D is possibly TRBD1 (5 bases). The starting material was PBMCs, obtained on the day of the yellow fever booster vaccination. CDR3 DNA sequence: TGTGCCAGCAGCCCCAGGGTCCGAGAGACCCAGTACTTC. It is translated as CASSPRVRETQYF.